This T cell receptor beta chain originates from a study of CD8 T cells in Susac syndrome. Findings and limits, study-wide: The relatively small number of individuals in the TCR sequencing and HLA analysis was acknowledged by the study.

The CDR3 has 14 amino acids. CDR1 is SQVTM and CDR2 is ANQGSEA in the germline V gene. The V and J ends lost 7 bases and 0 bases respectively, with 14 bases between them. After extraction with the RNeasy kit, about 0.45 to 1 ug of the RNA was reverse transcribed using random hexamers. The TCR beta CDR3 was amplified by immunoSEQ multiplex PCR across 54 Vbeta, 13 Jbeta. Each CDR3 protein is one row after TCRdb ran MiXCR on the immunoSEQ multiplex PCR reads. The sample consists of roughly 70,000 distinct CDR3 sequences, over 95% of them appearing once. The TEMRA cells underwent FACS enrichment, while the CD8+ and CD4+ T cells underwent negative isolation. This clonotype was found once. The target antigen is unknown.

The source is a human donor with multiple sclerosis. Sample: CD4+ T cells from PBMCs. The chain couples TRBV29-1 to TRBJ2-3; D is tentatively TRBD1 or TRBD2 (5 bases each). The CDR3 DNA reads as TGCAGCGGGACGGGGACCTCTAGCACAGATACGCAGTATTTT. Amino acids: CSGTGTSSTDTQYF.